The next 28 T cell receptor beta chains were all read from a single sample in a study of T cell repertoires in cytomegalovirus infection (dated by TCRdb to between 2018 and 2021). Reads for this sample came from an Illumina HiSeq 1500. TCRdb's own reprocessing of the public reads used fastp at Q25 and MiXCR and kept productive beta chains. Rows matching on CDR3 protein sequence are summarized as one entry with the most common DNA and genes. The sample includes 600,000 to 800,000 distinct CDR3 sequences, with more than 20% observed a single time. The ten largest clones add up to 6.5% to 10% of the sample. Sequenced: CD8+ T cells from PBMCs. The origin of the receptors is a human donor in good health (CMV status not recorded). Some clones in this sample may be carry-over from other donors' samples.

V and J are TRBV29-1 and TRBJ1-1; D is possibly TRBD1 (5 bases). Germline V gives CDR1 SQVTM, CDR2 ANQGSEA. V shed 4 bases and J shed 4 bases, with 10 bases lying between them. The CDR3 consists of 12 residues. This CDR3 reads CSVGLGGTEAFF. CDR3 nucleotides: TGCAGCGTTGGGTTGGGGGGCACTGAAGCTTTCTTT.

This clonotype was seen more than once but under ten times. The DNA for the CDR3 is TGTGCCATCAGGGCCGGGGGCGCAGAAGACTATGGCTACACCTTC. This encodes CAIRAGGAEDYGYTF. The chain couples TRBV10-3 to TRBJ1-2; D is possibly TRBD1 (6 bases). Per the germline V gene, CDR1 is ENHRY and CDR2 is SYGVKD. This CDR3 has 15 residues. With 6 bases removed from V and 3 bases from J, the gap between germline ends came to 17 bases.

In its sample, this clonotype was seen many times. The genes are TRBV28 and TRBJ2-1; D gene uncertain. The V gene's germline CDR1 is MDHEN and CDR2 SYDVKM. The germline V and J ends were trimmed by 2 bases and 2 bases, with 10 bases remaining between them. The CDR3 has 15 residues. The CDR3 DNA reads as TGTGCCAGCAGTTTAGGTCTAGATGCCTACAATGAGCAGTTCTTC. Its translation is CASSLGLDAYNEQFF.

This sequence joins TRBV27 and TRBJ2-1, with TRBD2 matching over 9 bases. The CDR3 consists of 16 residues. V lost 5 bases, J lost 3 bases, and 8 bases stayed unmatched. Germline lookup yields CDR1 MNHEY and CDR2 SMNVEV (reference sequence). The CDR3: CASSPLAGDDYNEQFF. CDR3 sequence (DNA): TGTGCCAGCAGTCCGTTAGCGGGGGACGACTACAATGAGCAGTTCTTC.

This sequence joins TRBV19 and TRBJ1-1, with D unclear. CDR1 and CDR2 from the germline V gene are LNHDA and SQIVND (reference sequence). V was trimmed by 5 bases and J by 1 base, leaving 11 bases between them. The CDR3 spans 14 residues. The CDR3 reads CASSQSTENTEAFF. Written as DNA, the CDR3 is TGTGCCAGTAGTCAATCGACGGAGAACACTGAAGCTTTCTTT. The full variable domain, rest sourced from reference TRBV19 and TRBJ1-1, is DGGITQSPKYLFRKEGQNVTLSCEQNLNHDAMYWYRQDPGQGLRLIYYSQIVNDFQKGDIAEGYSVSREKKESFPLTVTSAQKNPTAFYLCASSQSTENTEAFFGQGTRLTVV.

The chain is built from TRBV29-1 and TRBJ1-1; a possible D gene is TRBD1 (6 bases). The CDR3 is 12 residues long. Trimming pared 6 bases from V and 10 bases from J, leaving 18 bases between. CDR1 is SQVTM, CDR2 ANQGSEA, per germline. CDR3 nucleotide sequence: TGCAGCGTGACCACAGGGCCCGTCGTAGCTTTCTTT. This gives the protein CSVTTGPVVAFF. The full variable domain, with the rest looked up from reference TRBV29-1 and TRBJ1-1, is SAVISQKPSRDICQRGTSLTIQCQVDSQVTMMFWYRQQPGQSLTLIATANQGSEATYESGFVIDKFPISRPNLTFSTLTVSNMSPEDSSIYLCSVTTGPVVAFFGQGTRLTVV.

In its sample, this clonotype was seen a few times. Relative to the germline gene, one junction end is altered; a read error may explain this. The V and J genes are TRBV7-9 and TRBJ1-1, with a possible D match to TRBD1 (5 bases). CDR3 length equals 13 residues. Germline V gene sequence: CDR1 SEHNR, CDR2 FQNEAQ (reference sequence). CDR3 DNA sequence: TGTGCCAGCAGCGTAGCGGGACGGACGGAAGCTTTCTTT. This sequence encodes CASSVAGRTEAFF.

This clonotype was counted many times. The CDR3 DNA reads TGTGCCAGCAGCTTAACCGTATTGGATGAAGCTTTCTTT. It yields the protein CASSLTVLDEAFF. The chain carries TRBV7-9 and TRBJ1-1; D ambiguous. CDR1 is SEHNR, CDR2 FQNEAQ, per germline (reference sequence). V lost 2 bases, J lost 7 bases, and 11 bases lay in between. The length of the CDR3 is 13 residues.

This clonotype was seen once. The chain is built from TRBV4-2 and TRBJ1-5; D gene unclear. Germline assignment: CDR1 LGHNA and CDR2 YNFKEQ. CDR3 length: 15 residues. V lost 2 bases and J lost 1, with 9 bases in between. CDR3 amino acids: CASSQLEVSNQPQHF. CDR3 DNA sequence: TGTGCCAGCAGCCAATTAGAGGTCAGCAATCAGCCCCAGCATTTT.

This clonotype was seen many times. The chain recombines TRBV7-2 with TRBJ2-1; the match to TRBD2 covers 7 bases. Trimming removed 0 bases from V and 0 bases from J; junction bases left unmatched: 2. The CDR3 has 16 residues. Germline values: CDR1 SGHTA, CDR2 FQGNSA. CDR3 loop: CASSLALALSYNEQFF. The CDR3 coding sequence is TGTGCCAGCAGCTTAGCACTAGCGCTCTCCTACAATGAGCAGTTCTTC.

This clonotype was observed a handful of times. The chain carries TRBV20-1 and TRBJ2-5; a weak D match, TRBD1 (6 bases). V shed 0 bases and J shed 2 bases, with 19 bases lying between them. CDR3 size: 17 residues. Germline CDR1 and CDR2: DFQATT and SNEGSKA (reference sequence). The CDR3 protein is CSARDRDEGTPQETQYF. The CDR3 region has the DNA TGCAGTGCTAGAGATAGGGATGAAGGGACACCTCAAGAGACCCAGTACTTC.

The V and J genes are TRBV7-9 and TRBJ2-5; D could derive from TRBD1 or TRBD2 (5 bases each). V was clipped by 10 bases and J by 1 base, with 16 bases between them. CDR3 size: 14 residues. CDR1 and CDR2 from the germline V gene are SEHNR and FQNEAQ (reference sequence). The CDR3 DNA reads TGTGCCAAGGGCAGCGGAACAGGCCAAGAGACCCAGTACTTC. This translates into CAKGSGTGQETQYF.

The genes are TRBV25-1 and TRBJ2-3, with D perhaps TRBD2 (6 bases). Germline values: CDR1 MGHDK, CDR2 SYGVNS. The CDR3 spans 11 residues. V shed 10 bases and J shed 5 bases, with 10 bases lying between them. Written as DNA, the CDR3 is TGTGCCACCGTGCGGGGAGATACGCAGTATTTT. Translated, it gives CATVRGDTQYF. Looking up the rest from reference TRBV25-1 and TRBJ2-3 gives the full variable domain: EADIYQTPRYLVIGTGKKITLECSQTMGHDKMYWYQQDPGMELHLIHYSYGVNSTEKGDLSSESTVSRIRTEHFPLTLESARPSHTSQYLCATVRGDTQYFGPGTRLTVL.

The chain uses TRBV4-1 and TRBJ2-1; D unresolved. Germline V gives CDR1 MGHRA, CDR2 YSYEKL. The CDR3 is 12 amino acids. V was cut by 2 bases and J by 5 bases, with 4 bases left in between. DNA for the CDR3: TGCGCCAGCAGCCAAAACGACAATGAGCAGTTCTTC. Translation gives CASSQNDNEQFF.

On this clonotype itself: This clone may be a read error of a much larger clone one base away. V gene TRBV25-1 combines with J gene TRBJ2-1; the D is unclear. CDR1 and CDR2 from the germline V gene are MGHDK and SYGVNS. V was cut by 1 base and J by 3 bases, with 16 bases left in between. The CDR3 is 17 residues long. CDR3 coding DNA: TGTGCCAGCAGTGAATTAGAGGATGAGACACTCTACAATGAGCAGTTCTTC. It translates to CASSELEDETLYNEQFF.

This clonotype was detected a few times. The V call is TRBV29-1, the J call TRBJ1-2; D gene ambiguous. The CDR3 runs to 14 residues. CDR1 SQVTM and CDR2 ANQGSEA come from the germline V gene. Trimming cost V 1 base and J 5 bases, with 14 bases left between them. CDR3 DNA sequence: TGCAGCGTTGAAGGTGGCCGGGTGGATTATGGCTACACCTTC. Translation: CSVEGGRVDYGYTF.

This clonotype came up many times. V is TRBV7-6 and J is TRBJ2-7; 7 bases are a match to TRBD1. Trimming at V came to 5 bases and at J to 3 bases, leaving 7 bases not matched to a gene. CDR3 length equals 14 residues. Germline CDR1 SGHVS, CDR2 FNYEAQ. The CDR3 region is CASSPSTGNYEQYF. CDR3 nucleotides: TGTGCCAGCAGCCCATCGACAGGGAACTACGAGCAGTACTTC.

This clonotype occurred many times. V is TRBV7-9 and J is TRBJ1-2; unclear D gene. Germline CDR1 SEHNR, CDR2 FQNEAQ (reference sequence). V was pared by 3 bases and J by 8 bases, with 7 bases between. This CDR3 comprises 11 residues. The CDR3 nucleotides read TGTGCCAGCAGCTTTCCAGAGGGCTACACCTTC. Protein: CASSFPEGYTF. The entire variable domain, with the rest obtained from reference TRBV7-9 and TRBJ1-2, is as follows: DTGVSQNPRHKITKRGQNVTFRCDPISEHNRLYWYRQTLGQGPEFLTYFQNEAQLEKSRLLSDRFSAERPKGSFSTLEIQRTEQGDSAMYLCASSFPEGYTFGSGTRLTVV.

The gene calls are TRBV19 and TRBJ2-1; 7 bases align to TRBD1. Germline CDR1 LNHDA, CDR2 SQIVND (reference sequence). After removal of 7 bases from V and 2 bases from J, the junction contained 8 bases not matched to a gene. CDR3 length: 15 residues. The DNA for the CDR3 is TGTGCCAGTAAGTCGACAGGGCTTGCCTACAATGAGCAGTTCTTC. It yields the protein CASKSTGLAYNEQFF. Full variable domain (rest looked up from reference TRBV19 and TRBJ2-1): DGGITQSPKYLFRKEGQNVTLSCEQNLNHDAMYWYRQDPGQGLRLIYYSQIVNDFQKGDIAEGYSVSREKKESFPLTVTSAQKNPTAFYLCASKSTGLAYNEQFFGPGTRLTVL.

This clonotype was found a few times. The chain joins TRBV20-1 to TRBJ1-5; D may be TRBD1 (6 bases). Germline V gene data show CDR1 as DFQATT and CDR2 as SNEGSKA (reference sequence). Trimming removed 0 bases at V and 0 bases at J, with 12 bases between. The CDR3 is 16 amino acids. Written as DNA, the CDR3 is TGCAGTGCTAGAGATAAGGACAGATATAGCAATCAGCCCCAGCATTTT. This translates into CSARDKDRYSNQPQHF.

A few counts support this clonotype. The rearrangement uses TRBV6-2 or TRBV6-3 and TRBJ2-7; possibly TRBD1 for D (6 bases). The V and J ends lost 6 bases and 5 bases respectively, with 23 bases between them. The CDR3 runs to 16 residues. CDR1 MNHEY and CDR2 SVGEGT come from the germline V gene. DNA of the CDR3: TGTGCCAGCAGCCTACGCCGATACCAGACAGGACACGAGCAGTACGTC. Residues: CASSLRRYQTGHEQYV.

This clonotype came up many times. Here the CDR3 DNA reads TGTGCCAGCAGTTGGGGGGGGCCGAACACTGAAGCTTTCTTT. Translating gives CASSWGGPNTEAFF. This rearrangement joins TRBV27 to TRBJ1-1; D might be TRBD1 (6 bases). V gave up 4 bases and J gave up 1 base, with 10 bases separating them. CDR3 length: 14 residues. Germline CDR1 MNHEY, CDR2 SMNVEV (reference sequence).

J is TRBJ2-5 and V is TRBV5-1, with 9 bases matching TRBD1. The CDR3 is 16 residues long. The V and J ends lost 4 bases and 5 bases, in that order; junction bases with no gene match: 12. Germline V gene lookup returns CDR1 SGHRS and CDR2 YFSETQ. CDR3 DNA: TGCGCCAGCAGCCAGTTAGGGACAGGGAAAACGGAGACCCAGTACTTC. This encodes CASSQLGTGKTETQYF.

The rearrangement uses TRBV12-3 or TRBV12-4 and TRBJ2-1; D remains unclear. The CDR3 consists of 15 residues. Trimming took 1 base from V and 0 from J, leaving 7 bases between them. The CDR3 region has the DNA TGTGCCAGCAGTTTAGATTACGGCTCCTACAATGAGCAGTTCTTC. Translated: CASSLDYGSYNEQFF.

The genes are TRBV4-1 and TRBJ2-2; D might be TRBD1 (6 bases). Between the trimmed V and J ends, which lost 0 bases and 1 base, there was a span of 15 bases. The germline V gene has CDR1 MGHRA and CDR2 YSYEKL. The CDR3 is 18 amino acids. In nucleotides, the CDR3 is TGCGCCAGCAGCCAAGATAGTTTGGGACAACTGAACACCGGGGAGCTGTTTTTT. Translating gives CASSQDSLGQLNTGELFF.

Of note for this clonotype: A read error may produce the germline difference seen at one junction end. This chain links TRBV13 with TRBJ1-3; possible D gene TRBD1, 6 bases. Germline V gives CDR1 PRHDT, CDR2 FYEKMQ (reference sequence). The CDR3 spans 15 residues. The CDR3 here is CASSRGRNSGYTIYF. In DNA, the CDR3 is TGTGCCAGCAGCCGGGGGCGGAACTCTGGATACACCATATATTTT.

The chain uses TRBV19 and TRBJ2-7; 7 bases are a match to TRBD1. The ends lost 1 base at V and 4 bases at J; junction bases unmatched: 7. Looked up from germline, CDR1 is LNHDA and CDR2 is SQIVND (reference sequence). This CDR3 has 15 residues. CDR3 sequence reads: CASSIGVGGGYEQYF. In DNA form, the CDR3 reads TGTGCCAGTAGTATAGGGGTAGGGGGCGGTTACGAGCAGTACTTC. The variable domain in full, with the rest retrieved from reference TRBV19 and TRBJ2-7, is DGGITQSPKYLFRKEGQNVTLSCEQNLNHDAMYWYRQDPGQGLRLIYYSQIVNDFQKGDIAEGYSVSREKKESFPLTVTSAQKNPTAFYLCASSIGVGGGYEQYFGPGTRLTVT.

The chain has TRBV20-1 and TRBJ1-5; TRBD1 aligns across 9 bases. CDR1 and CDR2 (germline): DFQATT, SNEGSKA (reference sequence). The CDR3 has 15 residues. The V segment lost 2 bases and the J segment 3 bases; nucleotides outside the gene matches: 5. Here the CDR3 reads CSARPGTGNNQPQHF. CDR3 sequence (DNA): TGCAGTGCTAGACCCGGGACAGGGAACAATCAGCCCCAGCATTTT.